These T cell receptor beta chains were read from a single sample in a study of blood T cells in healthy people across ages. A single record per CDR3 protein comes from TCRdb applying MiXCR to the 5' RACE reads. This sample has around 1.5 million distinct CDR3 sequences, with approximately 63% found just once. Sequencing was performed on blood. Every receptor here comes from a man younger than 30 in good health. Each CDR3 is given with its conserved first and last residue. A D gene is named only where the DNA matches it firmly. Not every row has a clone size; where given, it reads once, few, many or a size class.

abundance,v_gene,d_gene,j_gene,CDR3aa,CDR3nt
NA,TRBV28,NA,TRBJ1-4,CASSLGAEKLFF,TGTGCCAGCAGTTTGGGTGCCGAAAAACTGTTTTTT
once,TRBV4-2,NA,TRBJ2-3,CASSQATGAKQDTQYF,TGTGCCAGCAGCCAAGCGACGGGGGCCAAACAAGATACGCAGTATTTT
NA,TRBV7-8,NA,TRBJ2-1,CASSLLMTGRSEQFF,TGTGCCAGCAGCCTACTCATGACAGGCCGAAGTGAGCAGTTCTTC
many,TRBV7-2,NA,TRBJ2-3,CASSLVRTDTQYF,TGTGCCAGCAGTCTTGTTCGGACAGATACGCAGTATTTT
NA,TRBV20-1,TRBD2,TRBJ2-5,CSARDIMASGGRFSETQYF,TGCAGTGCTAGAGATATTATGGCTAGCGGGGGTCGGTTTTCAGAGACCCAGTACTTC
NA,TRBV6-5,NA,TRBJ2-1,CASTQGSGTEQFF,TGTGCCAGCACCCAAGGGTCAGGAACTGAGCAGTTCTTC
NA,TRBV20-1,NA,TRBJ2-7,CSAREPGMVFEQYF,TGCAGTGCTAGAGAACCAGGGATGGTGTTCGAGCAGTACTTC
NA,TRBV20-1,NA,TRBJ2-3,CSARDEDGDTQYF,TGTAGTGCTAGAGATGAGGATGGGGATACGCAGTATTTT
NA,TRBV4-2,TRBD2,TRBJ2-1,CASSQEFWLAGHEQFF,TGTGCCAGCAGCCAAGAATTTTGGCTAGCGGGACATGAGCAGTTCTTC
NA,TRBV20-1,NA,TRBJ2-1,CSAREGSADEQFF,TGCAGTGCTAGAGAAGGTAGCGCAGATGAGCAGTTCTTC
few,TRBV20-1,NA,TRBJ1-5,CSASRRDNQPQHF,TGCAGTGCTAGCCGACGGGATAATCAGCCCCAGCATTTT
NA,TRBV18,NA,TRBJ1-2,CASSLMGPANYGYTF,TGTGCCAGCTCACTCATGGGCCCTGCTAACTATGGCTACACCTTC
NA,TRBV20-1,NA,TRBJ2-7,CSARGLVSYNEQYF,TGCAGTGCTAGGGGGCTAGTCTCCTACAATGAGCAGTACTTC
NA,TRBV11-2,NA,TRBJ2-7,CASSSTPVEQYF,TGTGCCAGTAGCTCGACTCCAGTCGAGCAGTACTTC
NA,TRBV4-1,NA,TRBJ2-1,CASSLEPGTIYNEQFF,TGCGCCAGCAGCCTCGAACCCGGGACAATCTACAATGAGCAGTTCTTC